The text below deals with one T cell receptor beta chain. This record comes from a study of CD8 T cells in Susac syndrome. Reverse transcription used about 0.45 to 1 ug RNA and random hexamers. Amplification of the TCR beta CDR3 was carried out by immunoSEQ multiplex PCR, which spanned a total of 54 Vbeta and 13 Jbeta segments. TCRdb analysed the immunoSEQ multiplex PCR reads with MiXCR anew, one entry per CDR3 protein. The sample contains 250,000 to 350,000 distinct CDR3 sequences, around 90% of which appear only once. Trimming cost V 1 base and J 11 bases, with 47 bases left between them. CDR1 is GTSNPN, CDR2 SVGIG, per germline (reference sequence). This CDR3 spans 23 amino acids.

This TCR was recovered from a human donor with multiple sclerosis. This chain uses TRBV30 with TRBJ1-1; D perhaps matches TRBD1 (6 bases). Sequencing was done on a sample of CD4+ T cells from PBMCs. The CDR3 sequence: CAWSESPLGFYRVSQGRRSDAFF. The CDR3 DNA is TGTGCCTGGAGTGAGAGTCCCCTTGGTTTTTACAGGGTTTCGCAAGGCCGCCGTTCGGACGCTTTCTTT.